These T cell receptor beta chains were read from a single sample in a study of blood T cell repertoires in COVID-19. This table comes from immunoSEQ multiplex PCR, and its TCRdb copy is limited to in-frame clones, with some not included. The sample yields a few hundred thousand clones, around 90% seen once. Material for sequencing was peripheral blood. Source of these receptors: a woman between 50 and 59 years old who had recovered from COVID-19. CDR3s include the opening cysteine and the closing phenylalanine or tryptophan. Fields, in order: CDR3 protein, CDR3 DNA, J gene, clone size, CDR3 length, V gene, D gene. A D gene is named only where the DNA matches it firmly. Clone size is shown for a subset of rows, as once, few, many or a class of expanded clone.

CASSLAGQGITGELFF,TGCGCCAGCAGCTTGGCAGGACAGGGGATCACCGGGGAGCTGTTTTTT,TRBJ2-2,NA,16,TRBV5-1,TRBD1
CASNVFSQPGNTIYF,TGTGCCAGCAACGTATTTAGCCAGCCTGGAAACACCATATATTTT,TRBJ1-3,NA,15,TRBV28,NA
CATSARGRAYGYTF,TGTGCCACCAGCGCCAGGGGGCGGGCCTATGGCTACACCTTC,TRBJ1-2,NA,14,TRBV15,TRBD1
CAWRGGRGSEQYF,TGTGCCTGGAGAGGGGGTCGAGGGTCCGAGCAGTACTTC,TRBJ2-7,NA,13,TRBV30,NA
CASSDPGQGNEKLFF,TGTGCCAGCAGCGACCCCGGACAGGGTAATGAAAAACTGTTTTTT,TRBJ1-4,NA,15,TRBV5-4,TRBD1
CASSPNRAATEAFF,TGTGCCAGCTCACCAAACAGGGCTGCCACTGAAGCTTTCTTT,TRBJ1-1,NA,14,TRBV18,NA
CASSASEGGGSYEQYF,TGTGCCAGCTCAGCAAGCGAGGGAGGTGGGTCCTACGAGCAGTACTTC,TRBJ2-7,NA,16,TRBV18,NA
CASSRTSLGTGGETAFF,TGTGCCAGCTCCCGTACTTCCCTAGGGACAGGGGGCGAAACAGCTTTCTTT,TRBJ1-1,NA,17,TRBV18,TRBD1
CASSLRGLGNTEAFF,TGTGCCAGCAGCCTTAGGGGCCTCGGGAACACTGAAGCTTTCTTT,TRBJ1-1,NA,15,TRBV11-2,NA
CASSYGTSGSIQETQYF,TGTGCCAGCAGCTACGGGACTAGCGGGAGCATACAAGAGACCCAGTACTTC,TRBJ2-5,NA,17,TRBV11-2,TRBD2
CASSLEARLNTGELFF,TGTGCCAGCAGCTTAGAGGCACGACTGAACACCGGGGAGCTGTTTTTT,TRBJ2-2,NA,16,TRBV13,NA
CASSPGQRIYGYTF,TGTGCCAGCAGTCCAGGACAGCGGATATATGGCTACACCTTC,TRBJ1-2,NA,14,TRBV7-2,NA
CASSLGGQGKNIQYF,TGTGCCAGCAGCTTAGGAGGACAGGGCAAAAACATTCAGTACTTC,TRBJ2-4,few,15,TRBV7-2,TRBD1
CASTLGADTEAFF,TGTGCCAGTACCCTCGGAGCCGACACTGAAGCTTTCTTT,TRBJ1-1,NA,13,TRBV19,NA
CASSEGGTVLQKLFF,TGTGCCAGCAGTGAAGGGGGGACAGTGTTACAGAAACTGTTTTTT,TRBJ1-4,NA,15,TRBV2,TRBD1
CASRFSGRYEQYF,TGTGCCAGCAGATTTAGCGGGCGCTACGAGCAGTACTTC,TRBJ2-7,NA,13,TRBV12-3/TRBV12-4,TRBD2
CASSWLAGGTDTQYF,TGTGCCAGCAGCTGGCTAGCGGGGGGCACAGATACGCAGTATTTT,TRBJ2-3,NA,15,TRBV7-9,TRBD2
CASSPTGGGGQPQHF,TGCGCCAGCAGCCCTACAGGGGGGGGCGGTCAGCCCCAGCATTTT,TRBJ1-5,NA,15,TRBV5-1,TRBD1
CASSLPGYTGELFF,TGCGCCAGCAGCTTGCCAGGATACACCGGGGAGCTGTTTTTT,TRBJ2-2,NA,14,TRBV5-1,NA
CASSGGAFEAFF,TGCGCCAGCAGCGGGGGGGCGTTTGAAGCTTTCTTT,TRBJ1-1,many,12,TRBV5-1,NA
CARGTGVHEQYF,TGTGCCAGGGGGACAGGTGTCCACGAGCAGTACTTC,TRBJ2-7,NA,12,TRBV2,TRBD1
CASSLYGREERGYTF,TGTGCCAGCAGCTTGTACGGCAGGGAGGAGCGTGGCTACACCTTC,TRBJ1-2,NA,15,TRBV5-6,NA
CASSPAGTPSVGHDEQFF,TGTGCCAGCAGTCCCGCTGGGACTCCCAGCGTTGGGCACGATGAGCAGTTCTTC,TRBJ2-1,NA,18,TRBV6-6,NA
CATSDLSASGQGATDTQYF,TGTGCCACCAGTGATTTGAGTGCCTCGGGACAGGGGGCAACAGATACGCAGTATTTT,TRBJ2-3,NA,19,TRBV24-1,TRBD1
CASSVRGSGTLHGYTF,TGTGCCAGCAGCGTCCGAGGGTCAGGGACTCTGCATGGCTACACCTTC,TRBJ1-2,NA,16,TRBV9,NA
CTSSQVSAPINSGNTIYF,TGCACCAGCAGCCAAGTGAGTGCTCCTATCAACTCTGGAAACACCATATATTTT,TRBJ1-3,NA,18,TRBV4-1,NA
CATSRLDRGTEAFF,TGTGCCACCAGCAGACTAGACAGGGGAACTGAAGCTTTCTTT,TRBJ1-1,NA,14,TRBV15,TRBD1
CASSPPETSRRGPHSNQPQHF,TGCGCCAGCAGTCCCCCCGAGACGTCAAGGAGGGGGCCCCATAGCAATCAGCCCCAGCATTTT,TRBJ1-5,NA,21,TRBV23-1,TRBD1
CASSLSPSGREQFF,TGTGCCAGCAGCCTAAGTCCTAGCGGGAGGGAGCAGTTCTTC,TRBJ2-1,NA,14,TRBV4-2,TRBD2
CASSLDKAGTLETQYF,TGTGCCAGCAGCTTAGATAAGGCAGGAACCTTAGAGACCCAGTACTTC,TRBJ2-5,once,16,TRBV11-2,NA
CASTDDRGYYNEQFF,TGTGCCAGCACCGACGACAGGGGGTACTACAATGAGCAGTTCTTC,TRBJ2-1,NA,15,TRBV28,TRBD1
CASKRTDLSEQYF,TGTGCCAGCAAACGGACAGACCTCAGCGAGCAGTACTTC,TRBJ2-7,once,13,TRBV6-6,NA
CASSSGQGAEGNQPQHF,TGTGCCAGCAGTTCAGGCCAGGGGGCCGAGGGCAATCAGCCCCAGCATTTT,TRBJ1-5,NA,17,TRBV9,TRBD1
CASRGTRVRAGISTDTQYF,TGTGCCAGCCGTGGGACCAGGGTGAGAGCGGGAATAAGCACAGATACGCAGTATTTT,TRBJ2-3,NA,19,TRBV2,TRBD2
CASSTGDRGGKNEKLFF,TGCGCCAGCAGCACTGGAGACAGGGGGGGTAAAAATGAAAAACTGTTTTTT,TRBJ1-4,NA,17,TRBV5-1,TRBD1
CASSLVQGHNEQFF,TGCGCCAGCAGCTTGGTTCAGGGTCATAATGAGCAGTTCTTC,TRBJ2-1,few,14,TRBV5-1,NA
CASSIYAGGSEKLFF,TGTGCCAGTAGTATATACGCAGGGGGCAGTGAAAAACTGTTTTTT,TRBJ1-4,NA,15,TRBV19,TRBD1
CAWSVEVFSGYTF,TGTGCCTGGAGTGTTGAGGTATTCAGTGGCTACACCTTC,TRBJ1-2,NA,13,TRBV30,NA
CASSLSDTYGYTF,TGTGCCAGCTCACTATCGGACACCTATGGCTACACCTTC,TRBJ1-2,once,13,TRBV18,NA
CASRATGLGNQPQHF,TGTGCCAGCAGAGCTACAGGGTTGGGAAATCAGCCCCAGCATTTT,TRBJ1-5,NA,15,TRBV2,NA
CASSLEGFTEAFF,TGCGCCAGCAGCTTGGAGGGGTTTACTGAAGCTTTCTTT,TRBJ1-1,NA,13,TRBV5-1,NA
CASRKTGDYGYTF,TGTGCCAGCAGGAAGACAGGGGACTATGGCTACACCTTC,TRBJ1-2,NA,13,TRBV11-2,TRBD1
CSVEDLNNEAFF,TGCAGCGTTGAAGACCTTAATAATGAAGCTTTCTTT,TRBJ1-1,NA,12,TRBV29-1,NA
CASSLAGGGPLHF,TGCGCCAGCAGCTTGGCGGGGGGAGGTCCCCTCCACTTT,TRBJ1-6,NA,13,TRBV5-1,NA
CASSPPGLGSHEQFF,TGTGCCAGCAGCCCTCCGGGACTAGGGAGCCATGAGCAGTTCTTC,TRBJ2-1,NA,15,TRBV7-2,TRBD2
CASSLWERDYGYTF,TGTGCCAGCAGCTTATGGGAGCGGGACTATGGCTACACCTTC,TRBJ1-2,NA,14,TRBV7-3,NA
CASSLLGTGANTF,TGTGCCAGCAGCTTATTGGGGACAGGGGCTAACACCTTC,TRBJ1-2,once,13,TRBV7-9,TRBD1
CASRPQGFPDSPLHF,TGTGCCAGCAGGCCGCAGGGTTTTCCGGACTCACCCCTCCACTTT,TRBJ1-6,once,15,TRBV11-2,NA
CASSGRVQESHEQYF,TGTGCCAGCAGTGGGCGGGTCCAGGAATCCCACGAGCAGTACTTC,TRBJ2-7,NA,15,TRBV6-6,NA
CASSLVGAVFENDYGYTF,TGCGCCAGCAGCTTGGTCGGTGCGGTATTTGAAAATGACTATGGCTACACCTTC,TRBJ1-2,NA,18,TRBV5-1,NA
CASSFGTHSYEQYF,TGTGCCAGCAGCTTCGGGACACACTCCTACGAGCAGTACTTC,TRBJ2-7,NA,14,TRBV5-6,NA
CASSIQGPNYGYTF,TGTGCCAGTAGTATTCAGGGCCCTAACTATGGCTACACCTTC,TRBJ1-2,NA,14,TRBV19,NA
CASSEVGGNTEAFF,TGTGCCAGCAGTGAGGTAGGGGGGAACACTGAAGCTTTCTTT,TRBJ1-1,NA,14,TRBV2,NA
CASQGPTGYRTEAFF,TGTGCCAGCCAGGGTCCAACAGGGTACCGCACTGAAGCTTTCTTT,TRBJ1-1,NA,15,TRBV4-2,NA
CASSPQGSGTEAFF,TGTGCCAGCAGTCCACAGGGGAGCGGCACTGAAGCTTTCTTT,TRBJ1-1,NA,14,TRBV5-5,TRBD1